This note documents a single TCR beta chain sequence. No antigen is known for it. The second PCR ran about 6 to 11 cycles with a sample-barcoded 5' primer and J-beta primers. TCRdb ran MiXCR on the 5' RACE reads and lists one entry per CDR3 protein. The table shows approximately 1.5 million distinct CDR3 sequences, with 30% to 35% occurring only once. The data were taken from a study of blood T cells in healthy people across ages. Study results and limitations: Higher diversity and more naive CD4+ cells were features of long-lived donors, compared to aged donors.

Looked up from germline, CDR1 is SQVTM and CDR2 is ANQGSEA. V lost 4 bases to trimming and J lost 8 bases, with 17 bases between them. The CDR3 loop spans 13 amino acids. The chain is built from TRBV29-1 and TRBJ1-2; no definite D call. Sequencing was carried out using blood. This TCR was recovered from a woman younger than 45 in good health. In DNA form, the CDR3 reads TGCAGCGTTGGATTCCCCACCCAACAGGGCTACACCTTC. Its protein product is CSVGFPTQQGYTF.